One sample yielded the 23 T cell receptor beta chains listed below, sequenced in a study of blood T cell repertoires in COVID-19. Sequenced by immunoSEQ multiplex PCR; TCRdb stores in-frame clones only, minus some. The table records roughly 700,000 clones, 85% to 90% of them present only once. The sample was peripheral blood. All receptors derive from a woman aged 18-29 years with acute or convalescent COVID-19.

The sample holds a few counts of this clone. This rearrangement joins TRBV10-1 to TRBJ1-2, with 7 bases fitting TRBD1. Germline CDR1 is WNHNN and CDR2 is SYGVQD (reference sequence). The junction had 7 bases not matched to a gene; V was cut back by 5 bases and J by 4 bases. This CDR3 has 14 residues. CDR3 amino acids: CASSTGPGGYGYTF. The CDR3 bases are TGCGCCAGCAGTACGGGACCAGGGGGCTATGGCTACACCTTC.

This chain connects TRBV29-1 to TRBJ1-1; D is unresolved. V was shortened by 1 base and J by 3 bases, with 6 bases between the two germline ends. CDR3 length: 12 residues. Germline V lookup: CDR1 SQVTM, CDR2 ANQGSEA. CDR3 nucleotides: TGCAGCGTTGAAGTCGCGGACACTGAAGCTTTCTTT. This codes for CSVEVADTEAFF.

The chain has TRBV6-5 and TRBJ2-2; D not resolved. From germline, CDR1 is MNHEY and CDR2 SVGAGI. CDR3 length: 12 residues. The V and J ends lost 6 bases and 4 bases respectively, with 6 bases between them. CDR3 DNA sequence: TGTGCCAGCAGATATCGCACCGGGGAGCTGTTTTTT. It codes for CASRYRTGELFF.

This chain links TRBV27 with TRBJ1-1; maybe TRBD1 (6 bases). The CDR3 loop spans 14 amino acids. Germline V gene data show CDR1 as MNHEY and CDR2 as SMNVEV (reference sequence). Trimming cost V 6 bases and J 2 bases, with 13 bases left between them. In DNA, the CDR3 is TGTGCCAGCAGCATGGACAGAGCAAACACTGAAGCTTTCTTT. Residues: CASSMDRANTEAFF.

V usage is TRBV28 and J usage is TRBJ2-1; TRBD2 agrees at 11 bases. Germline CDR1 and CDR2: MDHEN and SYDVKM. V was pared by 3 bases and J by 7 bases, with 2 bases of the junction left unmatched. The CDR3 length is 14 residues. CDR3 coding DNA: TGTGCCAGCAGTTTTAGCGGGGGGGGAAATGAGCAGTTCTTC. It yields the protein CASSFSGGGNEQFF. Full variable domain (outside the CDR3, taken from reference TRBV28 and TRBJ2-1): DVKVTQSSRYLVKRTGEKVFLECVQDMDHENMFWYRQDPGLGLRLIYFSYDVKMKEKGDIPEGYSVSREKKERFSLILESASTNQTSMYLCASSFSGGGNEQFFGPGTRLTVL.

V and J are TRBV24-1 and TRBJ2-1, with 8 bases lining up with TRBD1. The CDR3 totals 16 residues. Per germline, CDR1 KGHDR and CDR2 SFDVKD. V trimming: 4 bases; J trimming: 3 bases; junction bases outside the gene matches: 7. CDR3 in amino acids: CATSEPRGPGYNEQFF. The CDR3 nucleotides are TGTGCCACCAGTGAACCCAGGGGGCCGGGCTACAATGAGCAGTTCTTC.

This clone was observed once. V usage is TRBV4-1 and J usage is TRBJ2-3; tentatively, D is TRBD2 (6 bases). Looked up from germline, CDR1 is MGHRA and CDR2 is YSYEKL. CDR3 size: 13 residues. Deletions cut 4 bases from V and 6 bases from J, with 11 bases between. CDR3 residues: CASSRGGVDTQYF. The CDR3, as DNA: TGCGCCAGCAGCCGGGGCGGGGTGGATACGCAGTATTTT.

The sample holds one count of this clone. The rearrangement links TRBV11-3 to TRBJ2-1; 9 nucleotides match TRBD2. Trimming took 2 bases from V and 6 from J; bases not matched to a gene: 8. CDR3 length: 16 amino acids. CDR1 SGHNT and CDR2 YENEEA come from the germline V gene. In DNA form, the CDR3 reads TGTGCCAGCAGCTTATGGGGTAGCGGGGGCCTCAATGAGCAGTTCTTC. Protein product: CASSLWGSGGLNEQFF.

This clone was detected only once. CDR3 coding DNA: TGCGCCAGCAGCCTGTCGCCCAGCGGGGCCTACGAGCAGTACTTC. This gives the protein CASSLSPSGAYEQYF. This chain links TRBV4-1 with TRBJ2-7; TRBD2 matches 7 bases. CDR1 is MGHRA, CDR2 YSYEKL, per germline. V shed 4 bases and J 2 bases; nucleotides not matched to a gene: 8. The CDR3 has 15 amino acids.

This chain uses TRBV5-1 with TRBJ1-6; D not resolved. CDR1 is SGHRS and CDR2 is YFSETQ in the germline V gene. The CDR3 is 15 residues long. Trimming took off 0 bases at V and 6 bases at J, with 10 bases between the two ends. CDR3 nucleotide sequence: TGCGCCAGCAGCTTGGACAGTCCCCGTAATTCACCCCTCCACTTT. Residues: CASSLDSPRNSPLHF.

The chain has TRBV5-1 and TRBJ2-5; D not resolved. The length of the CDR3 is 13 residues. Trimming took 1 base from V and 5 from J, leaving 9 bases between them. The germline gives CDR1 SGHRS, CDR2 YFSETQ. The CDR3 is CASSLPSIETQYF. Written as DNA, the CDR3 is TGCGCCAGCAGCTTGCCTAGTATCGAGACCCAGTACTTC.

This sequence joins TRBV4-3 and TRBJ2-2, with TRBD2 identical over 10 bases. The germline CDR1 and CDR2 sequences are LGHNA and YSLEER. The junction had 13 bases not matched to a gene; V was cut back by 4 bases and J by 5 bases. The CDR3 is 18 residues long. The CDR3 spells CASSLLKRSSGGTGELFF. The CDR3 nucleotides read TGCGCCAGCAGCCTTCTAAAGAGGTCTAGCGGGGGAACCGGGGAGCTGTTTTTT.

The chain is built from TRBV9 and TRBJ1-4; D is unresolved. The CDR3 runs to 15 residues. V lost 0 bases to trimming and J lost 5 bases, with 11 bases between them. The germline CDR1 and CDR2 sequences are SGDLS and YYNGEE. The CDR3 spells CASSVADGVNEKLFF. The CDR3 DNA is TGTGCCAGCAGCGTAGCAGATGGAGTCAATGAAAAACTGTTTTTT.

J is TRBJ2-3 and V is TRBV4-3; 8 nucleotides match TRBD2. V shed 3 bases and J 6 bases; nucleotides not matched to a gene: 14. This CDR3 has 17 residues. CDR1 LGHNA and CDR2 YSLEER come from the germline V gene. The CDR3 loop is CASSQARGLGVVDTQYF. Written as DNA, the CDR3 is TGCGCCAGCAGCCAGGCGCGGGGACTAGGGGTGGTCGATACGCAGTATTTT.

With regard to this clone: The junction does not match germline at one end; this may be a read error. The chain links TRBV5-6 to TRBJ1-1; 9 bases fit TRBD1. This CDR3 contains 11 residues. CDR1 and CDR2 (germline): SGHDT, YYEEEE. Here the CDR3 DNA reads TGTGCCAGCAGCTACGGGACAGGGCTCGCCTTT. Protein sequence: CASSYGTGLAF.

The V gene is TRBV19, the J gene TRBJ2-7, with a weak D call TRBD1 (6 bases). The CDR3 has 13 residues. V was shortened by 5 bases and J by 3 bases, with 11 bases between the two germline ends. Germline lookup yields CDR1 LNHDA and CDR2 SQIVND (reference sequence). The CDR3: CASSGGQNYEQYF. For the CDR3, the DNA is TGTGCCAGTAGTGGCGGACAGAACTACGAGCAGTACTTC.

The chain is built from TRBV9 and TRBJ2-3, with D possibly being TRBD1 (5 bases). Trimming cost V 2 bases and J 0 bases, with 7 bases left between them. This CDR3 is built from 14 residues. The germline gives CDR1 SGDLS, CDR2 YYNGEE. CDR3 sequence: CASSVSGSTDTQYF. In DNA, the CDR3 is TGTGCCAGCAGCGTCTCAGGGAGCACAGATACGCAGTATTTT.

This clone was seen once. V gene TRBV4-3 combines with J gene TRBJ2-7; tentative D call: TRBD2 (5 bases). The germline gives CDR1 LGHNA, CDR2 YSLEER. This CDR3 contains 15 residues. The V end lost 1 base, the J end lost 2 bases, and 12 bases lay between the germline ends. CDR3 nucleotide sequence: TGCGCCAGCAGCCAAGGGACTGGCCCCACCTACGAGCAGTACTTC. It is translated as CASSQGTGPTYEQYF.

The chain recombines TRBV12-3 or TRBV12-4 with TRBJ2-2, with a possible D match to TRBD2 (5 bases). The CDR3 is 13 amino acids. V lost 3 bases, J lost 3 bases, and 5 bases lay in between. The CDR3 DNA is TGTGCCAGCAGTTTGCGGGACACCGGGGAGCTGTTTTTT. Residues: CASSLRDTGELFF.

J is TRBJ2-2 and V is TRBV6-5; 8 nucleotides line up with TRBD2. The CDR3 length is 14 residues. V shed 10 bases and J 0 bases; nucleotides not matched to a gene: 4. Germline CDR1 reads MNHEY; CDR2 reads SVGAGI. The CDR3 nucleotides read TGTGCCACCCTGGGACTAGCGAACACCGGGGAGCTGTTTTTT. Protein sequence: CATLGLANTGELFF.

The chain employs TRBV29-1 and TRBJ1-2; TRBD1 aligns across 9 bases. J gave up 8 bases and V 7 bases, and 20 bases lay outside the gene matches. The CDR3 consists of 16 residues. Germline CDR1 is SQVTM and CDR2 is ANQGSEA. CDR3 region: CSACPKLTGGLVGYTF. As DNA, the CDR3 is TGCAGCGCTTGTCCAAAACTGACAGGGGGATTGGTCGGCTACACCTTC. The whole variable domain, filled in from reference TRBV29-1 and TRBJ1-2, reads SAVISQKPSRDICQRGTSLTIQCQVDSQVTMMFWYRQQPGQSLTLIATANQGSEATYESGFVIDKFPISRPNLTFSTLTVSNMSPEDSSIYLCSACPKLTGGLVGYTFGSGTRLTVV.

This sequence joins TRBV12-3 or TRBV12-4 and TRBJ1-1, with a weak D call TRBD1 (6 bases). The V and J ends lost 6 bases and 8 bases respectively, with 16 bases between them. The CDR3 loop spans 13 amino acids. The CDR3 DNA reads as TGTGCCAGCAGACCGGGACAAAAGGTCGAAGCTTTCTTT. Its protein product is CASRPGQKVEAFF.

The chain is built from TRBV27 and TRBJ2-1, with a weak D call TRBD2 (7 bases). There are 17 residues in the CDR3. The V and J ends lost 3 bases and 6 bases respectively, with 21 bases between them. In germline, CDR1 is MNHEY, CDR2 SMNVEV (reference sequence). The CDR3 sequence: CASSFRGGGGAGNEQFF. CDR3 DNA sequence: TGTGCCAGCAGTTTCCGTGGAGGAGGGGGGGCGGGCAATGAGCAGTTCTTC.